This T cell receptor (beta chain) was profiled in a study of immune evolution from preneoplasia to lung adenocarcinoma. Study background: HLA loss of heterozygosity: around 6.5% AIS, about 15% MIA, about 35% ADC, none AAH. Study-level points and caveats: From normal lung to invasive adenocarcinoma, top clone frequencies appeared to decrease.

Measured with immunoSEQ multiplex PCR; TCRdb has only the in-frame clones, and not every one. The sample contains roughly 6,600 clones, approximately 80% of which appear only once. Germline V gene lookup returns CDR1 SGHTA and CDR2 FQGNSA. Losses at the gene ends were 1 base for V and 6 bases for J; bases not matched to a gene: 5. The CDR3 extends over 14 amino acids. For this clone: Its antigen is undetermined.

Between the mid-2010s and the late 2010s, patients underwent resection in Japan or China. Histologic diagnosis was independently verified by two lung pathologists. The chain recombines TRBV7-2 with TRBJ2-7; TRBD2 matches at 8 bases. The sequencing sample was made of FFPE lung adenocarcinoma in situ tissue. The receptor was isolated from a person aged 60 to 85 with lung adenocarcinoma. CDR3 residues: CASSLGAGGGEQYF. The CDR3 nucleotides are TGTGCCAGCAGCTTAGGTGCGGGGGGTGGCGAGCAGTACTTC.